This record covers a single T cell receptor (beta chain). Its antigen is still unknown. This CDR3 comprises 16 residues. CDR1 is SGHTA and CDR2 is FQGNSA in the germline V gene. V was clipped by 5 bases and J by 10 bases, with 24 bases between them. These data originate in a study of blood T cells in healthy people across ages. Study outcomes and limitations: It was held that diversity estimates obtained from one million T cells represented underestimates. In older individuals, TCR beta diversity per million T cells was lower, falling roughly linearly with age.

The donors, healthy Caucasians from Russia, were aged roughly 6 to 100. RNA extraction gave at least 5 micrograms of total RNA per sample. PCR was performed a second time for roughly 7 to 11 cycles using a sample-barcoded 5' primer and a J-beta primer mix. TCRdb re-derived calls from the 5' RACE reads in MiXCR, one entry per CDR3 protein. The table records under 2,000,000 distinct CDR3 sequences, roughly 49% of them present only once. The chain joins TRBV7-2 to TRBJ1-5, with a weak D call TRBD1 (5 bases). The sequenced material came from blood. The sequence was collected from a woman aged 35 to 49 in good health. CDR3 DNA: TGTGCCAGCAGCCCCCAAGGAGGGGAGGCCATCGGACCCCAGCATTTT. This sequence encodes CASSPQGGEAIGPQHF. The variable domain in full, with the rest retrieved from reference TRBV7-2 and TRBJ1-5, is GAGVSQSPSNKVTEKGKDVELRCDPISGHTALYWYRQSLGQGLEFLIYFQGNSAPDKSGLPSDRFSAERTGGSVSTLTIQRTQQEDSAVYLCASSPQGGEAIGPQHFGDGTRLSIL.